This T cell receptor beta chain was retrieved from a study of shared T cell receptors in the human thymus. Using immunoSEQ multiplex PCR, the repertoire was profiled, and TCRdb retains in-frame clones only, with some absent. The sample includes some 660,000 clones, around 87% seen only once; the top ten take more than 0.009%. Trimming took off 4 bases at V and 0 bases at J, with 19 bases between the two ends. Germline V gene lookup returns CDR1 SNHLY and CDR2 FYNNEI. The CDR3 has 18 residues. Separately, the same data were catalogued under a study of human thymus T cells. Per that paper: Having corrective surgery for congenital heart defects, healthy Finnish infants were the ones who donated. Resections obtained during corrective heart surgery supplied the thymus tissue. Among thymic and blood repertoires, usage of V and J genes appeared biased.

The TCR sequence derives from a boy under three years old with a congenital heart defect. The sequencing sample was made of thymocytes. V gene TRBV2 combines with J gene TRBJ2-4; D may be TRBD1 (5 bases). For the CDR3, the DNA is TGTGCCAGCAGTGGTTCCAGGGTTGAGACAGTAGCCAAAAACATTCAGTACTTC. It is translated as CASSGSRVETVAKNIQYF. The full variable domain, completed using reference TRBV2 and TRBJ2-4, is EPEVTQTPSHQVTQMGQEVILRCVPISNHLYFYWYRQILGQKVEFLVSFYNNEISEKSEIFDDQFSVERPDGSNFTLKIRSTKLEDSAMYFCASSGSRVETVAKNIQYFGAGTRLSVL.